This TCR beta chain was sequenced for a study of cytomegalovirus exposure and HLA in healthy donors. The data were produced by immunoSEQ multiplex PCR, yet TCRdb's version contains in-frame clones alone and is incomplete. The sample contains around 130,000 clones, more than 75% of which appear only once. The CDR3 has 15 amino acids. Germline V gives CDR1 SGHDT, CDR2 YYEEEE. V lost 4 bases and J lost 1, with 13 bases in between. The rearrangement joins TRBV5-6 to TRBJ2-3; D is possibly TRBD2 (6 bases). The TCR originated in a woman aged 30 to 39 in good health and CMV-seronegative. The sequencing input was PBMCs. The DNA of the CDR3 is TGTGCCAGCAGCAGCCTGGGCGGGGGCACAGATACGCAGTATTTT. Its translation is CASSSLGGGTDTQYF.